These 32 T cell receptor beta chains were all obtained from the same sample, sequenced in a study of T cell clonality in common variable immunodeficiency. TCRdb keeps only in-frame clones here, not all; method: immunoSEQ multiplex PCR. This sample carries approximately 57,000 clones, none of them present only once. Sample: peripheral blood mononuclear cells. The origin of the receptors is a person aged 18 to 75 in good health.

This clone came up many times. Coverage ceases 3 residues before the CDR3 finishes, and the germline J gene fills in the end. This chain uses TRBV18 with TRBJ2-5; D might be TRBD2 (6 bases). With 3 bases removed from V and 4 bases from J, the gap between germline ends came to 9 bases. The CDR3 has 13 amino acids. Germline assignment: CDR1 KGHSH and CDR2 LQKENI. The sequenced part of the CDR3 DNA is TGTGCCAGCTCACCTCAGGGAGGAGAGACC. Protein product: CASSPQGGET. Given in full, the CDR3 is CASSPQGGETQYF.

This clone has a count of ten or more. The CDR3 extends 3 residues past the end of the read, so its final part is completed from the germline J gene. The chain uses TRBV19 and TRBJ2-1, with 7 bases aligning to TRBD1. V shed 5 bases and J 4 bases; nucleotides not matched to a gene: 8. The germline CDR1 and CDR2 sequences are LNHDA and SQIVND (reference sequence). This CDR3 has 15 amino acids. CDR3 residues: CASSLDREGYNEQFF. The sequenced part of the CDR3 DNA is TGTGCCAGTAGTCTCGACAGGGAAGGGTACAATGAG. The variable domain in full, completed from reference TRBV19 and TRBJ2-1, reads DGGITQSPKYLFRKEGQNVTLSCEQNLNHDAMYWYRQDPGQGLRLIYYSQIVNDFQKGDIAEGYSVSREKKESFPLTVTSAQKNPTAFYLCASSLDREGYNEQFFGPGTRLTVL.

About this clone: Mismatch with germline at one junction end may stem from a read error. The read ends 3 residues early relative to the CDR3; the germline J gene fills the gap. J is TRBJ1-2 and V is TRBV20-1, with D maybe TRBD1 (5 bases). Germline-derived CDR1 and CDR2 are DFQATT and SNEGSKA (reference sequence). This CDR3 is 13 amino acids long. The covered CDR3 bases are TGCTGTGCTAGATATGGGGCAGACTATGGC. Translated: CCARYGADYG. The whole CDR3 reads CCARYGADYGYTF.

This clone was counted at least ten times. CDR3 loop: CASRGDRPQVAFF. The sequenced part of the CDR3 DNA is TGTGCCAGCAGAGGAGACAGGCCGCAGGTA. The chain carries TRBV12-3 or TRBV12-4 and TRBJ1-1; TRBD1 might be the D (6 bases). Read data end 3 residues before the CDR3 end; the end is taken from the germline J gene. The CDR3 sequence is 13 residues long.

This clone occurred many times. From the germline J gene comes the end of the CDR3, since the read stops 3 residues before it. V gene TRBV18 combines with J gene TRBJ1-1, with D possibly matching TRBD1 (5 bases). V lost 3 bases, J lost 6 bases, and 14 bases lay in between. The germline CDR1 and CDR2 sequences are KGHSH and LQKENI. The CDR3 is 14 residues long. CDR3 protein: CASSPEGRGAEAFF. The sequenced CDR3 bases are TGTGCCAGCTCACCCGAGGGTAGAGGGGCTGAA. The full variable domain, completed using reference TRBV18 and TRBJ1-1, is NAGVMQNPRHLVRRRGQEARLRCSPMKGHSHVYWYRQLPEEGLKFMVYLQKENIIDESGMPKERFSAEFPKEGPSILRIQQVVRGDSAAYFCASSPEGRGAEAFFGQGTRLTVV.

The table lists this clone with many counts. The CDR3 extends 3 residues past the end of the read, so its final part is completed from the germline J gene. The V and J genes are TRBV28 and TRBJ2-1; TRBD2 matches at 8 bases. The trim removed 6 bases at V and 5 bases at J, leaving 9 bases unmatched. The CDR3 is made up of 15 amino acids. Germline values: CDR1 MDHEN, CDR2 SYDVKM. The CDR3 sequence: CASRPSGSIHNEQFF. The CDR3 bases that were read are TGTGCCAGCAGACCGAGCGGGAGTATTCACAATGAG. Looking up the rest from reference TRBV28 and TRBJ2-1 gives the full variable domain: DVKVTQSSRYLVKRTGEKVFLECVQDMDHENMFWYRQDPGLGLRLIYFSYDVKMKEKGDIPEGYSVSREKKERFSLILESASTNQTSMYLCASRPSGSIHNEQFFGPGTRLTVL.

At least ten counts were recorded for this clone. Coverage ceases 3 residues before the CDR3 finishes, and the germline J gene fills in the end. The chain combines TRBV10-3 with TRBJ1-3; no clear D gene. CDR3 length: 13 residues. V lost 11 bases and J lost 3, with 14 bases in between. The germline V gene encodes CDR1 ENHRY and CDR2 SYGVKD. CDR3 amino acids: CAVLWPRGNTIYF. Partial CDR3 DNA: TGTGCCGTCCTCTGGCCACGTGGAAACACC.

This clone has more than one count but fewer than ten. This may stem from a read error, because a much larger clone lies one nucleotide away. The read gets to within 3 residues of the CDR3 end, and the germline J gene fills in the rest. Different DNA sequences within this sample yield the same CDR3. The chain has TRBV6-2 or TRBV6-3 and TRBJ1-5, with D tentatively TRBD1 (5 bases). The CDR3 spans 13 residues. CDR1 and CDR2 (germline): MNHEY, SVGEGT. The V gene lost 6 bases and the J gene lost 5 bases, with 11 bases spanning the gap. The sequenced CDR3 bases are TGTGCCAGCAGCCCCGGGGGGGATCAGCCC. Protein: CASSPGGDQP. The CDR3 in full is CASSPGGDQPQHF.

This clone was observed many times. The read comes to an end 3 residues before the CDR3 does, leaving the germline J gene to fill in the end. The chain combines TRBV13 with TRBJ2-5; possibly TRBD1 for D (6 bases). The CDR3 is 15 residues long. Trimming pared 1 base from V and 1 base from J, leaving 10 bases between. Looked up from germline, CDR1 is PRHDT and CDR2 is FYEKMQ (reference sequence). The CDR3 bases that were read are TGTGCCAGCAGCTTAGTAACAGGGCCCCAAGAGACC. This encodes CASSLVTGPQET. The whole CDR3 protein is CASSLVTGPQETQYF.

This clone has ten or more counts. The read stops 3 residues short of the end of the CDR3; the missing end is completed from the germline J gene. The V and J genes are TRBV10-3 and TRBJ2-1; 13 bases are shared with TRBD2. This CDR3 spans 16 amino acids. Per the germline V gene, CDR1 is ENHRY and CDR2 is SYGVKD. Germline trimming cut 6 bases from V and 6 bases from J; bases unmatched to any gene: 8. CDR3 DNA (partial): TGTGCCATCAGCCCGGGACTAGCGGGGACTTCCAATGAG. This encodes CAISPGLAGTSNE. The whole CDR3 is CAISPGLAGTSNEQFF.

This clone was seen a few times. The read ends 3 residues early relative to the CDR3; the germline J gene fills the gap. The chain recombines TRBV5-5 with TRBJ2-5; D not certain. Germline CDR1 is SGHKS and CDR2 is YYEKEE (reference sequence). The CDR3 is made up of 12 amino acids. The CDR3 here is CASSLTTDTQYF. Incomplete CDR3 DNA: TGTGCCAGCAGCCTGACCACAGATACC.

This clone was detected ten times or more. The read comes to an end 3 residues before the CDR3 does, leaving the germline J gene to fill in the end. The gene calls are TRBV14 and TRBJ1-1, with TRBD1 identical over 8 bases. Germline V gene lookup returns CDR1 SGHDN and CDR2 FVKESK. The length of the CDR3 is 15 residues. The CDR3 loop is CASSHDFRDRLVAFF. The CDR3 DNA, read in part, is TGTGCCAGCAGTCACGACTTCCGGGACAGGTTGGTT.

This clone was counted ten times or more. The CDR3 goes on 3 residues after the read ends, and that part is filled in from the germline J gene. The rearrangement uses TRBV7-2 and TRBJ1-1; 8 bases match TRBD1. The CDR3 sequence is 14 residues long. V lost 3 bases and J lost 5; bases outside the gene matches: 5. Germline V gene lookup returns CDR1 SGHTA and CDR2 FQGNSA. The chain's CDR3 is CASSLTGARTEAFF. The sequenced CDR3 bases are TGTGCCAGCAGCTTGACAGGGGCCAGGACTGAA. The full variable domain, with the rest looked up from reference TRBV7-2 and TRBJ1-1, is GAGVSQSPSNKVTEKGKDVELRCDPISGHTALYWYRQSLGQGLEFLIYFQGNSAPDKSGLPSDRFSAERTGGSVSTLTIQRTQQEDSAVYLCASSLTGARTEAFFGQGTRLTVV.

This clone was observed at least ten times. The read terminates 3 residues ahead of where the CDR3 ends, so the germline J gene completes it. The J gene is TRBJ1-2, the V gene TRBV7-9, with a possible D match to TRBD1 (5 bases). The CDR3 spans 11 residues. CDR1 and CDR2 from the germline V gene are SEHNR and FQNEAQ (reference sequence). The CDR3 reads CASSLEGGYTF. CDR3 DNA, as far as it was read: TGTGCCAGCAGCCTGGAGGGGGGC.

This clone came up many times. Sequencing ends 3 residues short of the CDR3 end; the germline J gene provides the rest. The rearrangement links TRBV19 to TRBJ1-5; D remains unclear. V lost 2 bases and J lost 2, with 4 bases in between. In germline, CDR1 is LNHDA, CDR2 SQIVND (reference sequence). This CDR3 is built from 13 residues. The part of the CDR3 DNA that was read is TGTGCCAGTAGTATATCCGGCAATCAGCCC. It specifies CASSISGNQP. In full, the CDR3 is CASSISGNQPQHF.

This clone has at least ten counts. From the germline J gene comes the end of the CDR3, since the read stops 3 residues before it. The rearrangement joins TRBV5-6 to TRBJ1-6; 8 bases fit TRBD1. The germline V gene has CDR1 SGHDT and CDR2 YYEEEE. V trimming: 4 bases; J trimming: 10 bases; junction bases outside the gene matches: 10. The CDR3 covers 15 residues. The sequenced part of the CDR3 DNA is TGTGCCAGCAGCGCCCGGGACAGGTGGGTCTCACCC. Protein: CASSARDRWVSP. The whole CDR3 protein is CASSARDRWVSPLHF.

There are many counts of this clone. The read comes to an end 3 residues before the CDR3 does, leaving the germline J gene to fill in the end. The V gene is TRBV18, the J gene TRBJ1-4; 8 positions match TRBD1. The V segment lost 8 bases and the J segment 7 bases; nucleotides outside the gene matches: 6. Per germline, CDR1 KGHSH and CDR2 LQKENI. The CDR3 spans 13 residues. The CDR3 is CASRQGLGEKLFF. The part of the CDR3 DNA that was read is TGTGCCAGCCGACAGGGGCTTGGTGAAAAA.

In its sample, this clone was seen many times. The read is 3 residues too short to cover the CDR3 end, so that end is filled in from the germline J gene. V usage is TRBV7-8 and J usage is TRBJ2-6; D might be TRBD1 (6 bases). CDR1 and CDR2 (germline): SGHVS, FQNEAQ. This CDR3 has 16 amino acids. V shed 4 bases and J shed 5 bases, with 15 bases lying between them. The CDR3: CASSSPEGERANVLTF. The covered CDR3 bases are TGTGCCAGCAGCTCCCCCGAGGGGGAACGGGCCAACGTC.

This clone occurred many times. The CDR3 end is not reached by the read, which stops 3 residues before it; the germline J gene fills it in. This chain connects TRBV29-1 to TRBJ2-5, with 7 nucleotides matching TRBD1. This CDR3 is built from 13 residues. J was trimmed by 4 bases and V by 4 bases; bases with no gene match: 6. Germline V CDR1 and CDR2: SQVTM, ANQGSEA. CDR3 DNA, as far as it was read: TGCAGCGTTGGCGGAAGGACAGGAGAGACC. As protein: CSVGGRTGET. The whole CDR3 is CSVGGRTGETQYF. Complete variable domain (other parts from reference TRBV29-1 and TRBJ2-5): SAVISQKPSRDICQRGTSLTIQCQVDSQVTMMFWYRQQPGQSLTLIATANQGSEATYESGFVIDKFPISRPNLTFSTLTVSNMSPEDSSIYLCSVGGRTGETQYFGPGTRLLVL.

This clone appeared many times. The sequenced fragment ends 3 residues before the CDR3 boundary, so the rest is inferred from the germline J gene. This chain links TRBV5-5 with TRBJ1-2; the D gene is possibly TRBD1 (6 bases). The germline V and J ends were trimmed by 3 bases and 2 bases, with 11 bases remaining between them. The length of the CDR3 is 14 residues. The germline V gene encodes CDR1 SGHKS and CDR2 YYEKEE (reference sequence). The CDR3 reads CASSSSTGNYGYTF. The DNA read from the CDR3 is TGTGCCAGCAGCTCGTCTACAGGGAACTATGGC.

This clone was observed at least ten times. The CDR3 sequence: CASSPFDRNTEAFF. The part of the CDR3 DNA that was read is TGTGCCAGCTCACCTTTCGACAGGAACACTGAA. The J gene is TRBJ1-1, the V gene TRBV18; D may be TRBD1 (5 bases). The CDR3 goes on 3 residues after the read ends, and that part is filled in from the germline J gene. Germline V gene sequence: CDR1 KGHSH, CDR2 LQKENI. V was pared by 3 bases and J by 1 base, with 9 bases between. CDR3 length: 14 amino acids.

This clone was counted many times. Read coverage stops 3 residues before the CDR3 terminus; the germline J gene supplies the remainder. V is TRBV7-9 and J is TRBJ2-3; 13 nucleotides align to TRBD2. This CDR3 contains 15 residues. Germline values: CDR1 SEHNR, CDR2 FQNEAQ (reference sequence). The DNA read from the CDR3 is TGTGCCAGCAGCTTAGGGACTAGCGGGAGTGAAACG. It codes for CASSLGTSGSET. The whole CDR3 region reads CASSLGTSGSETQYF.

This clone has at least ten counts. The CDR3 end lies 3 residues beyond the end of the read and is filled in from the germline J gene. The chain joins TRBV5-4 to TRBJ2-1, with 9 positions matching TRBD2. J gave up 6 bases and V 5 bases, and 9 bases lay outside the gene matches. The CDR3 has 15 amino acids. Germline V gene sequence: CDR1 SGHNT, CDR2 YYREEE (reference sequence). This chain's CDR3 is CASSRAGGLVNEQFF. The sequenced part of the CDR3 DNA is TGTGCCAGCAGTCGGGCGGGAGGGCTCGTCAATGAG.

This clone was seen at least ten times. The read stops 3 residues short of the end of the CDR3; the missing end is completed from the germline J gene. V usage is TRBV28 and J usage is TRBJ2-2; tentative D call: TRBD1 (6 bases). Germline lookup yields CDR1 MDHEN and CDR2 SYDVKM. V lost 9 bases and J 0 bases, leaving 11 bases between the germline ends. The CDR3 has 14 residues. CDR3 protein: CASNDRSNTGELFF. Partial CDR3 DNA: TGTGCCAGTAATGACAGGTCGAACACCGGGGAG.

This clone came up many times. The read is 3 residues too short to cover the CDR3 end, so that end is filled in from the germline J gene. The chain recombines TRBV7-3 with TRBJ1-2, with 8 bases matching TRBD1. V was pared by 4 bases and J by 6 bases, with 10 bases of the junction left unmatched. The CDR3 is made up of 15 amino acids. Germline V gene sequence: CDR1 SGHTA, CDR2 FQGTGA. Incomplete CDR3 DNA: TGTGCCAGCAGCTCCCAGCGGGCAGGGGGCGATGGC. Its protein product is CASSSQRAGGDG. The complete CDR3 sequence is CASSSQRAGGDGYTF.

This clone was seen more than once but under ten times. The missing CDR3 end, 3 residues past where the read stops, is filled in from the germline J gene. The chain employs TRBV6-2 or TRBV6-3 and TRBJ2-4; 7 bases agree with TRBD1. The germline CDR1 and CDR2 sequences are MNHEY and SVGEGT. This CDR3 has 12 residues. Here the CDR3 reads CASSPGTAGQYF. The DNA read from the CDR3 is TGTGCCAGCAGTCCCGGGACAGCAGGT.

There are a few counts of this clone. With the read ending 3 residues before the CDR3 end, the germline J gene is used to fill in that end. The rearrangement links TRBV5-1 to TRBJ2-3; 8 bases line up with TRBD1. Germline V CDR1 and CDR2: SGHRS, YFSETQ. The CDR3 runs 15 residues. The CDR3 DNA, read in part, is TGCGCCAGCAGCCCGACAGGGGTTCCCAATCAGCCG. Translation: CASSPTGVPNQP. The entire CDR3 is CASSPTGVPNQPQYF. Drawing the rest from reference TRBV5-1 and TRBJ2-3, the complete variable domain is KAGVTQTPRYLIKTRGQQVTLSCSPISGHRSVSWYQQTPGQGLQFLFEYFSETQRNKGNFPGRFSGRQFSNSRSEMNVSTLELGDSALYLCASSPTGVPNQPQYFGPGTRLTVL.

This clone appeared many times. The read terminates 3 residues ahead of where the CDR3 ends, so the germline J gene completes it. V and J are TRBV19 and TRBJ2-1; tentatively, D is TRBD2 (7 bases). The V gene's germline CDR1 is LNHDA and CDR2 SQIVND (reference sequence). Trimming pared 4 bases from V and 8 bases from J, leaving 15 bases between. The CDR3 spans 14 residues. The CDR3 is CASSNNGGRYEQFF. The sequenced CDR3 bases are TGTGCCAGTAGTAACAACGGGGGGCGGTATGAG.

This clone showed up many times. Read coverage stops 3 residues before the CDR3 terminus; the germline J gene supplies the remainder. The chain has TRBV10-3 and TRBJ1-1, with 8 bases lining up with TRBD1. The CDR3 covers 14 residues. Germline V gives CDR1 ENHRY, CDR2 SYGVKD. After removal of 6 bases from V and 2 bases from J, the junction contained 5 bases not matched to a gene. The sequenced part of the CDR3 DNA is TGTGCCATCAGGATGGGACAGGCAAACACTGAA. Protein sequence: CAIRMGQANTE. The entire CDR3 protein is CAIRMGQANTEAFF.

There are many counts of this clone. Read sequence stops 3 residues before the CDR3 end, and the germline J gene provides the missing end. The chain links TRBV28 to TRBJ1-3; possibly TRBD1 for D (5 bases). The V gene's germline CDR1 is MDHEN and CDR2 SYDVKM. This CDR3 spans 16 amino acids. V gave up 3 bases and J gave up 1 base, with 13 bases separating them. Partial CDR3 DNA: TGTGCCAGCAGTTTTTCGGGGGGAGATTCTGGAAACACC. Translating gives CASSFSGGDSGNT. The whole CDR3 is CASSFSGGDSGNTIYF.

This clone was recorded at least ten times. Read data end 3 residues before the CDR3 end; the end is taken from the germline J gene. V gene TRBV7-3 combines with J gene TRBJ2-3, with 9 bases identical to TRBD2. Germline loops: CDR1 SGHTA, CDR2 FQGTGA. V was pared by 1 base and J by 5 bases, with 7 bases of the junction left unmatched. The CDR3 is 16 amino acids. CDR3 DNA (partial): TGTGCCAGCAGCTTAAACGGCGGGAGGGCCCAAGATACG. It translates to CASSLNGGRAQDT. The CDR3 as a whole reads CASSLNGGRAQDTQYF.

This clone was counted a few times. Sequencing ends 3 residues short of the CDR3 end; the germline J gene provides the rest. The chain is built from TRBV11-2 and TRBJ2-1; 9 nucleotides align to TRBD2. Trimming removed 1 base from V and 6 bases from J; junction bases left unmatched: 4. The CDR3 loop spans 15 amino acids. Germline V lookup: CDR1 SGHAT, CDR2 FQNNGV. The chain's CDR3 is CASSLVPSGVNEQFF. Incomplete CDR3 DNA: TGTGCCAGCAGCTTAGTGCCTAGCGGGGTCAATGAG. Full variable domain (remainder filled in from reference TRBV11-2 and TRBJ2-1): EAGVAQSPRYKIIEKRQSVAFWCNPISGHATLYWYQQILGQGPKLLIQFQNNGVVDDSQLPKDRFSAERLKGVDSTLKIQPAKLEDSAVYLCASSLVPSGVNEQFFGPGTRLTVL.